This T cell receptor beta chain was sequenced during a study of CD8 T cells in ankylosing spondylitis. Study outcomes and limitations: Disease-linked clones were CD8+ and relatively rare in peripheral blood. Several of the motif variants were reported before in synovial fluid and blood from reactive arthritis. It appeared that ankylosing spondylitis blood was characterized by a TCR beta motif of about eight highly homologous variants.

This CDR3 is 15 amino acids long. Germline loops: CDR1 MNHEY, CDR2 SVGAGI. V lost 6 bases, J lost 2 bases, and 7 bases stayed unmatched. As to this clonotype: Its antigen is unidentified.

The authors made TCR beta libraries by quantitative 5'-RACE with molecular barcodes. TCRdb re-called the 5' RACE reads with MiXCR, one entry per CDR3 protein. The table shows more than 650,000 distinct CDR3 sequences, with over 9.5% occurring only once. The V and J genes are TRBV6-5 and TRBJ2-7; 10 bases align to TRBD2. The origin of this receptor is a male donor with ankylosing spondylitis. The specimen was blood, either unsorted or a sorted T cell fraction (not recorded which). The CDR3 coding sequence is TGTGCCAGCAGATTAGGACTAGCGGACACCTACGAGCAGTACTTC. It translates to CASRLGLADTYEQYF.